These 2 T cell receptor beta chains were all obtained from the same sample, sequenced in a study of CD8 T cells in ankylosing spondylitis. Study-wide results and limits: Ankylosing spondylitis blood appeared to carry a characteristic TCR beta motif of seven to nine highly homologous variants.

TCRdb redid the calling of the 5' RACE reads with MiXCR, one entry per CDR3 protein. The data show about 400,000 distinct CDR3 sequences, more than 20% seen once. Antigens of these TCRs are unknown. What was sequenced was blood, either unsorted or a sorted T cell fraction (not recorded which). Source of these receptors: a male donor with ankylosing spondylitis.

V and J are TRBV4-3 and TRBJ2-5; 7 bases line up with TRBD1. V shed 0 bases and J 5 bases; nucleotides not matched to a gene: 3. This CDR3 comprises 14 residues. CDR1 is LGHNA, CDR2 YSLEER, per germline. CDR3 DNA: TGCGCCAGCAGCCAAGAGGCAGGGGGTGAGACCCAGTACTTC. Translated, it gives CASSQEAGGETQYF.

This clonotype appeared a few times. The chain combines TRBV4-3 with TRBJ1-1; D is possibly TRBD1 (5 bases). Germline CDR1 LGHNA, CDR2 YSLEER. Trimming removed 1 base from V and 0 bases from J, with 18 bases in between. CDR3 length equals 18 residues. The CDR3 DNA follows: TGCGCCAGCAGCCAAGCCCGTGGGGGGAGCTGGATGAACACTGAAGCTTTCTTT. This codes for CASSQARGGSWMNTEAFF.